These 9 T cell receptor beta chains originate from one sample sequenced in a study of CD8+ T cells in alopecia areata (dated by TCRdb to 2016 to 2018). The time point label for this specimen denotes: baseline before oral tofacitinib. Library creation used the immunoSEQ multiplex PCR assay. For TCR sequencing, RNA was extracted from every sample and reverse transcribed into cDNA to serve as template. TCRdb retrieved this table from immuneACCESS and kept in-frame rearrangements only. Not all clones are present; in checked studies, unresolved V genes account for under half, and no reason is known for the remainder. A total of 250,000 or so clones appear in this sample, around two thirds of them only once. Roughly 1.2% of the sample is held by the ten biggest clonotypes. Material: CD4+ T cells sorted from blood, obtained at week 0. These TCRs come from a human donor with alopecia areata.

In this sample, this clone turned up once. The rearrangement uses TRBV6-5 and TRBJ2-5, with 7 bases identical to TRBD2. V shed 5 bases and J 2 bases; nucleotides not matched to a gene: 8. Germline-derived CDR1 and CDR2 are MNHEY and SVGAGI. There are 15 residues in the CDR3. The CDR3 DNA sequence: TGTGCCAGCAGTCCCAGACTAGCCACGCAAGAGACCCAGTACTTC. It specifies CASSPRLATQETQYF.

The chain employs TRBV5-1 and TRBJ2-1; tentative D call: TRBD1 (5 bases). Trimming removed 2 bases from V and 4 bases from J, with 7 bases in between. The germline CDR1 and CDR2 sequences are SGHRS and YFSETQ. This CDR3 is built from 13 residues. CDR3 nucleotide sequence: TGCGCCAGCAGCTTTGACAGATACAATGAGCAGTTCTTC. Protein sequence: CASSFDRYNEQFF. The full variable domain, its missing parts supplied by reference TRBV5-1 and TRBJ2-1, is KAGVTQTPRYLIKTRGQQVTLSCSPISGHRSVSWYQQTPGQGLQFLFEYFSETQRNKGNFPGRFSGRQFSNSRSEMNVSTLELGDSALYLCASSFDRYNEQFFGPGTRLTVL.

The chain links TRBV23-1 to TRBJ1-5; TRBD1 might be the D (5 bases). TRBV23-1 is assigned to the ORF class and has an uncertain function. The CDR3 covers 18 residues. Deletions cut 3 bases from V and 2 bases from J, with 20 bases between. Here the CDR3 DNA reads TGCGCCAGCAGTCACCCCGGTAGGCAGGAGGGGTGCAATCAGCCCCAGCATTTT. As protein: CASSHPGRQEGCNQPQHF.

The chain links TRBV30 to TRBJ1-2, with a tentative D call TRBD1 (6 bases). CDR1 and CDR2 (germline): GTSNPN, SVGIG (reference sequence). There are 13 residues in the CDR3. Trimming removed 1 base at V and 7 bases at J, with 13 bases between. The CDR3 bases are TGTGCCTGGAGTGAGCAGGGGTTAGGTGGCTACACCTTC. It codes for CAWSEQGLGGYTF.

The rearrangement links TRBV29-1 to TRBJ2-3, with D uncertain. Germline loops: CDR1 SQVTM, CDR2 ANQGSEA. V dropped 6 bases and J dropped 6 bases, with 10 bases sitting between them. The CDR3 loop spans 11 amino acids. For the CDR3, the DNA is TGCAGCGTCCCATCATTGGATACGCAGTATTTT. Translating it yields CSVPSLDTQYF.

For this clone: The sample holds other DNA sequences that translate to the same CDR3. CDR3 loop: CASSVVVTGELFF. The CDR3 DNA reads as TGTGCCAGCAGCGTAGTGGTCACCGGGGAGCTGTTTTTT. The rearrangement joins TRBV9 to TRBJ2-2, with no clear D. With 0 bases removed from V and 4 bases from J, the gap between germline ends came to 4 bases. In germline, CDR1 is SGDLS, CDR2 YYNGEE. The CDR3 is 13 amino acids.

The chain joins TRBV5-1 to TRBJ1-1; TRBD1 matches at 11 bases. Germline CDR1 and CDR2: SGHRS and YFSETQ. J was trimmed by 5 bases and V by 3 bases; bases with no gene match: 3. The CDR3 has 14 amino acids. The CDR3, as DNA: TGCGCCAGCAGCTCCGGACAGGGGGCAACTGAAGCTTTCTTT. Amino acid sequence: CASSSGQGATEAFF.

This clone was counted only a few times. This chain connects TRBV27 to TRBJ1-5; 8 bases map to TRBD1. The germline CDR1 and CDR2 sequences are MNHEY and SMNVEV (reference sequence). There are 15 residues in the CDR3. The V gene end was trimmed by 3 bases and the J gene end by 6 bases; junction bases not matched to a gene: 7. In DNA, the CDR3 is TGTGCCAGCAGTTTTAGCAGGGGGCTAGGTCAGCCCCAGCATTTT. Amino acid sequence: CASSFSRGLGQPQHF.

The chain recombines TRBV7-2 with TRBJ2-7, with TRBD1 matching over 7 bases. Germline loops: CDR1 SGHTA, CDR2 FQGNSA. V trimming: 5 bases; J trimming: 2 bases; junction bases outside the gene matches: 9. CDR3 size: 15 residues. The CDR3 is CASSHSPGTAYEQYF. CDR3 nucleotides: TGTGCCAGCAGCCATTCACCCGGGACAGCCTACGAGCAGTACTTC.